The next 15 T cell receptor beta chains were all read from a single sample in a study of T cell clones after liver transplantation. Only in-frame clones appear in the TCRdb table, and some are missing; sequencing was by immunoSEQ multiplex PCR. Among around 51,000 clones, about nine tenths were seen once, and the ten largest hold approximately 14%. The sample consisted of CD8+ T cells from blood, taken 12 months after liver transplant. Source of these receptors: a human patient who received a liver transplant. Some T cells could come from the graft donor.

The genes are TRBV2 and TRBJ2-1; no clear D gene. Germline values: CDR1 SNHLY, CDR2 FYNNEI. The ends were cut back, 6 bases at V and 0 bases at J, with 12 bases in the middle. CDR3 length equals 15 residues. The CDR3: CASRGSQSSYNEQFF. The CDR3 DNA reads as TGTGCCAGCAGAGGTAGCCAGAGCTCCTACAATGAGCAGTTCTTC.

On this clone: Distinct nucleotide sequences in the sample also encode this CDR3. V usage is TRBV7-9 and J usage is TRBJ2-7, with no clear D. V was shortened by 1 base and J by 0 bases, with 1 base between the two germline ends. Germline CDR1 is SEHNR and CDR2 is FQNEAQ (reference sequence). The CDR3 is made up of 12 amino acids. The CDR3 sequence: CASSLVSYEQYF. For the CDR3, the DNA is TGTGCCAGCAGCTTAGTCTCCTACGAGCAGTACTTC.

The gene calls are TRBV27 and TRBJ1-1; D ambiguous. Germline assignment: CDR1 MNHEY and CDR2 SMNVEV (reference sequence). The CDR3 spans 13 residues. With 2 bases removed from V and 2 bases from J, the gap between germline ends came to 6 bases. The CDR3 protein is CASSLLVNTEAFF. The CDR3 bases are TGTGCCAGCAGTTTACTTGTTAACACTGAAGCTTTCTTT.

The V gene is TRBV19, the J gene TRBJ1-2, with unresolved D. The CDR3 loop spans 14 amino acids. V was shortened by 5 bases and J by 3 bases, with 13 bases between the two germline ends. Germline V gene data show CDR1 as LNHDA and CDR2 as SQIVND (reference sequence). DNA of the CDR3: TGTGCCAGTAGTGCCGGGTCCCTGGACTATGGCTACACCTTC. Translating gives CASSAGSLDYGYTF.

This clone turned up a few times. J is TRBJ2-3 and V is TRBV28; no reliable D call. Germline V gene sequence: CDR1 MDHEN, CDR2 SYDVKM. CDR3 length: 13 amino acids. V was shortened by 5 bases and J by 3 bases, with 9 bases between the two germline ends. The CDR3 protein is CASSEVLTDTQYF. CDR3 DNA: TGTGCCAGCAGTGAGGTTTTGACAGATACGCAGTATTTT.

In this sample, this clone turned up a few times. The chain is built from TRBV4-1 and TRBJ1-5, with D possibly being TRBD1 (5 bases). V was clipped by 5 bases and J by 4 bases, with 9 bases between them. This CDR3 contains 13 residues. Germline lookup yields CDR1 MGHRA and CDR2 YSYEKL. This CDR3 reads CASSAQANQPQHF. CDR3 bases: TGCGCCAGCAGCGCACAGGCAAATCAGCCCCAGCATTTT.

Concerning this clone itself: Mismatch with germline at one junction end may stem from a read error. J is TRBJ2-1 and V is TRBV13; D may be TRBD1 or TRBD2 (5 bases each). Germline loops: CDR1 PRHDT, CDR2 FYEKMQ (reference sequence). CDR3 size: 18 residues. CDR3 in amino acids: CTSSLGEGVVGTYNEQFF. In DNA, the CDR3 is TGTACCAGCAGCCTGGGGGAAGGGGTCGTTGGGACCTACAATGAGCAGTTCTTC.

The chain is built from TRBV21-1 and TRBJ2-1; TRBD1 is taken as the D call from the table, unchecked against the DNA. TRBV21-1 is a documented pseudogene. This CDR3 contains 17 residues. This CDR3 reads CASSKGRWQGASDEQFF. The CDR3 coding sequence is TGTGCCAGCAGCAAAGGGCGCTGGCAGGGGGCGAGTGATGAGCAGTTCTTC.

The chain carries TRBV28 and TRBJ1-2; maybe TRBD1 (5 bases). Germline-derived CDR1 and CDR2 are MDHEN and SYDVKM. V lost 6 bases and J 5 bases, leaving 10 bases between the germline ends. There are 12 residues in the CDR3. DNA of the CDR3: TGTGCCAGCAGGCCGGGACCTTATGGCTACACCTTC. Translated, it gives CASRPGPYGYTF.

This clone was found once. An end of the junction does not agree with germline; a read error may underlie this. The V gene is TRBV7-7, the J gene TRBJ1-3; a weak D match, TRBD1 (5 bases). The germline CDR1 and CDR2 sequences are SSHAT and FNYEAQ (reference sequence). The length of the CDR3 is 13 residues. This CDR3 reads CASSLGASDTIYF. In nucleotides, the CDR3 is TGTGCTAGCAGCTTAGGGGCGTCGGACACCATATATTTT.

V is TRBV19 and J is TRBJ2-7; no reliable D call. CDR3 length: 13 residues. The germline gives CDR1 LNHDA, CDR2 SQIVND (reference sequence). Trimming took 1 base from V and 5 from J, leaving 9 bases between them. In DNA, the CDR3 is TGTGCCAGTAGTATAGTCTTAAATAACGAGCAGTACTTC. It yields the protein CASSIVLNNEQYF.

The chain employs TRBV7-9 and TRBJ1-3; D gene unclear. Germline assignment: CDR1 SEHNR and CDR2 FQNEAQ (reference sequence). V was trimmed by 5 bases and J by 4 bases, leaving 6 bases between them. The CDR3 is 12 residues long. The CDR3, as DNA: TGTGCCAGCAGCGGTAGCGGAAACACCATATATTTT. It specifies CASSGSGNTIYF.

The chain has TRBV19 and TRBJ1-1; TRBD1 is a possible D gene (5 bases). The length of the CDR3 is 13 residues. V lost 7 bases and J 7 bases, leaving 16 bases between the germline ends. Germline CDR1 LNHDA, CDR2 SQIVND (reference sequence). The CDR3 loop is CASTLGLRDEAFF. The CDR3 bases are TGTGCCAGTACCTTGGGGCTCAGAGATGAAGCTTTCTTT.

This clone was detected a few times. For the CDR3, the DNA is TGCGCCAGCAGCCCGGACTCTTACGAGCAGTACTTC. This sequence encodes CASSPDSYEQYF. This rearrangement joins TRBV4-1 to TRBJ2-7, with D tentatively TRBD2 (5 bases). This CDR3 has 12 amino acids. Germline-derived CDR1 and CDR2 are MGHRA and YSYEKL. V lost 4 bases, J lost 4 bases, and 8 bases lay in between.

The gene calls are TRBV28 and TRBJ2-7, with 8 bases lining up with TRBD1. V gave up 1 base and J gave up 1 base; unmatched junction bases: 9. CDR1 and CDR2 (germline): MDHEN, SYDVKM. This CDR3 is built from 17 residues. The CDR3 sequence: CASSLLAGGFRSYEQYF. The CDR3 nucleotides read TGTGCCAGCAGTTTATTGGCAGGGGGCTTTAGGTCCTACGAGCAGTACTTC. The full variable domain, rest sourced from reference TRBV28 and TRBJ2-7, is DVKVTQSSRYLVKRTGEKVFLECVQDMDHENMFWYRQDPGLGLRLIYFSYDVKMKEKGDIPEGYSVSREKKERFSLILESASTNQTSMYLCASSLLAGGFRSYEQYFGPGTRLTVT.